This T cell receptor (beta chain) was identified during a study of blood T cell repertoires in COVID-19. Sequencing was performed with immunoSEQ multiplex PCR; in TCRdb, only in-frame clones are kept and a portion is missing. The sample holds about 66,000 clones; around nine tenths are singletons and the top ten take approximately 1.5%. V shed 4 bases and J shed 2 bases, with 13 bases lying between them. The CDR3 loop spans 16 amino acids. Germline assignment: CDR1 SGDLS and CDR2 YYNGEE. The specimen sequenced was peripheral blood. The chain recombines TRBV9 with TRBJ2-6; D is uncertain. The origin of this receptor is a man aged 55 to 70 with acute or convalescent COVID-19. CDR3 sequence (DNA): TGTGCCAGCAGCTCCCAGGTCGATCCTGGGGCCAACGTCCTGACTTTC. Amino acid sequence: CASSSQVDPGANVLTF.